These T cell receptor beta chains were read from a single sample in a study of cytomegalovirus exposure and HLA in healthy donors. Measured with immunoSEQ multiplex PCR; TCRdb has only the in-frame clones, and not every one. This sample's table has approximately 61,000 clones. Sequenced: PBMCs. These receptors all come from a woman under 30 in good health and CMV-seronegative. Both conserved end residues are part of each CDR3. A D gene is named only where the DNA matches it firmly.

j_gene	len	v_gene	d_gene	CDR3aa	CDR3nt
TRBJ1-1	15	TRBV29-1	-	CSVGTPTGWDTEDFF	TGCAGCGTAGGTACTCCGACAGGTTGGGACACTGAAGATTTCTTT
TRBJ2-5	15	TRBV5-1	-	CASILRPSDQETQYF	TGCGCCAGCATCCTAAGACCGAGCGACCAAGAGACCCAGTACTTC
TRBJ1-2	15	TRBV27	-	CASSFGGGRTGGYTF	TGTGCCAGCAGTTTTGGGGGGGGCCGTACTGGTGGCTACACCTTC
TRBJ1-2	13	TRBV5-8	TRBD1	CASSPDRGHGYTF	TGTGCCAGCAGCCCGGACAGGGGGCATGGCTACACCTTC
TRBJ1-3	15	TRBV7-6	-	CASSPVAGAGNTIYF	TGTGCCAGCAGCCCCGTCGCGGGCGCAGGAAACACCATATATTTT
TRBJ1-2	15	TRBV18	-	CASSQTGGIDYGYTF	TGTGCCAGCTCACAAACGGGGGGGATTGACTATGGCTACACCTTC
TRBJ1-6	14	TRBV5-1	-	CASSLDLAFSPLHF	TGCGCCAGCAGCTTGGACTTAGCCTTTTCACCCCTCCACTTT
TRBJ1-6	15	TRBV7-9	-	CASSLVSGKGSPLHF	TGTGCCAGCAGCTTAGTTTCGGGGAAAGGTTCACCCCTCCACTTT
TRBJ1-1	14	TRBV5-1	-	CASSSIGGNTEAFF	TGCGCCAGCAGCTCAATAGGAGGTAACACTGAAGCTTTCTTT
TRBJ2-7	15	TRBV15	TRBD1	CATSRKDRVGYEQYF	TGTGCCACCAGCAGGAAGGACAGGGTCGGCTACGAGCAGTACTTC
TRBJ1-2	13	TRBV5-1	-	CASSPGAFEGYTF	TGCGCCAGCAGCCCCGGAGCTTTCGAAGGCTACACCTTC
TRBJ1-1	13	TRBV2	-	CASSDREVGEAFF	TGTGCCAGCAGTGACAGGGAGGTCGGTGAAGCTTTCTTT
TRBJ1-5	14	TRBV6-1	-	CASSGPGVNQPQHF	TGTGCCAGCAGCGGACCAGGGGTCAATCAGCCCCAGCATTTT
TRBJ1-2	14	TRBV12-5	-	CASGLVNRAVGYTF	TGTGCTAGTGGTTTGGTAAACAGGGCTGTTGGCTACACCTTC
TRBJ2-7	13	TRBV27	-	CASSSRQGGEQYF	TGTGCCAGCAGCTCTCGACAGGGAGGAGAGCAGTACTTC
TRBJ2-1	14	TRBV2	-	CASSAESSYNEQFF	TGTGCCAGCAGTGCGGAGAGCTCCTACAATGAGCAGTTCTTC
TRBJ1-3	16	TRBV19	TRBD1	CASSISWTGVGNTIYF	TGTGCCAGTAGTATTAGCTGGACAGGGGTAGGAAACACCATATATTTT
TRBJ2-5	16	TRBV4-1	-	CASAPRSPSSQETQYF	TGCGCCAGCGCCCCACGTTCGCCTTCTAGCCAAGAGACCCAGTACTTC
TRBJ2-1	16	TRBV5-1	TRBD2	CASSLGAGGSDNEQFF	TGCGCCAGCAGCTTGGGGGCGGGAGGCTCCGACAATGAGCAGTTCTTC
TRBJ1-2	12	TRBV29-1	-	CSVVRPLYGYTF	TGCAGCGTTGTCAGGCCGCTCTATGGCTACACCTTC
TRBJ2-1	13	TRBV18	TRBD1	CASRQGNDNEQFF	TGTGCCAGCAGACAGGGGAACGACAATGAGCAGTTCTTC
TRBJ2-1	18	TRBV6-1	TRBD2	CASSEGLGTSGRHNEQFF	TGTGCCAGCAGTGAAGGGCTGGGGACTAGCGGGAGGCACAATGAGCAGTTCTTC